This TCR beta chain emerged from a study of T-cell reconstitution after alpha-beta-depleted transplantation in children. Preparation of the TCRbeta library involved a method that used unique molecular identifiers. TCRdb redid the calling of the PCR reads with MiXCR, one entry per CDR3 protein. The sample carries some 600,000 distinct CDR3 sequences, 15% to 20% recorded once. The sample holds many counts of this clonotype. The CDR3 length is 15 residues. CDR1 is SGHKS and CDR2 is YYEKEE in the germline V gene (reference sequence). Trimming removed 4 bases at V and 9 bases at J, with 22 bases between. Sequences were derived from PBMCs from the stem cell graft donor, sampled from the stem cell graft. The receptor's source is a human donor who donated a stem cell graft to a child with acute myeloid leukemia. The chain combines TRBV5-5 with TRBJ2-5; a possible D gene is TRBD2 (7 bases). This CDR3 is CASSPRGGTTEAQYF. The DNA for the CDR3 is TGTGCCAGCAGCCCGAGGGGGGGTACTACTGAGGCCCAGTACTTC.